This T cell receptor beta chain is from a study of T cells in Graves' hyperthyroidism and ophthalmopathy. Authors of the study amplified TCR beta CDR3 regions from RNA transcripts. HTBI primers were the set used in a first-round RT-PCR of the TCR CDR3. TCRdb re-derived calls from the multiplex PCR reads in MiXCR, one entry per CDR3 protein. The sample lists about 600,000 distinct CDR3 sequences; over 12% were seen once. This clonotype was seen repeatedly, ten times or more. Uncontrolled infections, other autoimmune diseases, pregnancy or lactation led to exclusion of patients. The PBMCs were sourced from fresh peripheral blood (about 9.6 ml). Sequenced input: blood. The TCR was taken from a woman aged 18 to 35 with Graves' ophthalmopathy.

This CDR3 is CASSEGAVGQPYEQYF. As DNA, the CDR3 is TGTGCCAGCAGTGAAGGGGCGGTGGGACAGCCCTACGAGCAGTACTTC. V is TRBV6-1 and J is TRBJ2-7; 7 nucleotides agree with TRBD1. Germline CDR1 and CDR2: MNHNS and SASEGT. CDR3 length: 16 amino acids. The J segment lost 2 bases and the V segment lost 1 base, leaving 8 bases of the junction unmatched.